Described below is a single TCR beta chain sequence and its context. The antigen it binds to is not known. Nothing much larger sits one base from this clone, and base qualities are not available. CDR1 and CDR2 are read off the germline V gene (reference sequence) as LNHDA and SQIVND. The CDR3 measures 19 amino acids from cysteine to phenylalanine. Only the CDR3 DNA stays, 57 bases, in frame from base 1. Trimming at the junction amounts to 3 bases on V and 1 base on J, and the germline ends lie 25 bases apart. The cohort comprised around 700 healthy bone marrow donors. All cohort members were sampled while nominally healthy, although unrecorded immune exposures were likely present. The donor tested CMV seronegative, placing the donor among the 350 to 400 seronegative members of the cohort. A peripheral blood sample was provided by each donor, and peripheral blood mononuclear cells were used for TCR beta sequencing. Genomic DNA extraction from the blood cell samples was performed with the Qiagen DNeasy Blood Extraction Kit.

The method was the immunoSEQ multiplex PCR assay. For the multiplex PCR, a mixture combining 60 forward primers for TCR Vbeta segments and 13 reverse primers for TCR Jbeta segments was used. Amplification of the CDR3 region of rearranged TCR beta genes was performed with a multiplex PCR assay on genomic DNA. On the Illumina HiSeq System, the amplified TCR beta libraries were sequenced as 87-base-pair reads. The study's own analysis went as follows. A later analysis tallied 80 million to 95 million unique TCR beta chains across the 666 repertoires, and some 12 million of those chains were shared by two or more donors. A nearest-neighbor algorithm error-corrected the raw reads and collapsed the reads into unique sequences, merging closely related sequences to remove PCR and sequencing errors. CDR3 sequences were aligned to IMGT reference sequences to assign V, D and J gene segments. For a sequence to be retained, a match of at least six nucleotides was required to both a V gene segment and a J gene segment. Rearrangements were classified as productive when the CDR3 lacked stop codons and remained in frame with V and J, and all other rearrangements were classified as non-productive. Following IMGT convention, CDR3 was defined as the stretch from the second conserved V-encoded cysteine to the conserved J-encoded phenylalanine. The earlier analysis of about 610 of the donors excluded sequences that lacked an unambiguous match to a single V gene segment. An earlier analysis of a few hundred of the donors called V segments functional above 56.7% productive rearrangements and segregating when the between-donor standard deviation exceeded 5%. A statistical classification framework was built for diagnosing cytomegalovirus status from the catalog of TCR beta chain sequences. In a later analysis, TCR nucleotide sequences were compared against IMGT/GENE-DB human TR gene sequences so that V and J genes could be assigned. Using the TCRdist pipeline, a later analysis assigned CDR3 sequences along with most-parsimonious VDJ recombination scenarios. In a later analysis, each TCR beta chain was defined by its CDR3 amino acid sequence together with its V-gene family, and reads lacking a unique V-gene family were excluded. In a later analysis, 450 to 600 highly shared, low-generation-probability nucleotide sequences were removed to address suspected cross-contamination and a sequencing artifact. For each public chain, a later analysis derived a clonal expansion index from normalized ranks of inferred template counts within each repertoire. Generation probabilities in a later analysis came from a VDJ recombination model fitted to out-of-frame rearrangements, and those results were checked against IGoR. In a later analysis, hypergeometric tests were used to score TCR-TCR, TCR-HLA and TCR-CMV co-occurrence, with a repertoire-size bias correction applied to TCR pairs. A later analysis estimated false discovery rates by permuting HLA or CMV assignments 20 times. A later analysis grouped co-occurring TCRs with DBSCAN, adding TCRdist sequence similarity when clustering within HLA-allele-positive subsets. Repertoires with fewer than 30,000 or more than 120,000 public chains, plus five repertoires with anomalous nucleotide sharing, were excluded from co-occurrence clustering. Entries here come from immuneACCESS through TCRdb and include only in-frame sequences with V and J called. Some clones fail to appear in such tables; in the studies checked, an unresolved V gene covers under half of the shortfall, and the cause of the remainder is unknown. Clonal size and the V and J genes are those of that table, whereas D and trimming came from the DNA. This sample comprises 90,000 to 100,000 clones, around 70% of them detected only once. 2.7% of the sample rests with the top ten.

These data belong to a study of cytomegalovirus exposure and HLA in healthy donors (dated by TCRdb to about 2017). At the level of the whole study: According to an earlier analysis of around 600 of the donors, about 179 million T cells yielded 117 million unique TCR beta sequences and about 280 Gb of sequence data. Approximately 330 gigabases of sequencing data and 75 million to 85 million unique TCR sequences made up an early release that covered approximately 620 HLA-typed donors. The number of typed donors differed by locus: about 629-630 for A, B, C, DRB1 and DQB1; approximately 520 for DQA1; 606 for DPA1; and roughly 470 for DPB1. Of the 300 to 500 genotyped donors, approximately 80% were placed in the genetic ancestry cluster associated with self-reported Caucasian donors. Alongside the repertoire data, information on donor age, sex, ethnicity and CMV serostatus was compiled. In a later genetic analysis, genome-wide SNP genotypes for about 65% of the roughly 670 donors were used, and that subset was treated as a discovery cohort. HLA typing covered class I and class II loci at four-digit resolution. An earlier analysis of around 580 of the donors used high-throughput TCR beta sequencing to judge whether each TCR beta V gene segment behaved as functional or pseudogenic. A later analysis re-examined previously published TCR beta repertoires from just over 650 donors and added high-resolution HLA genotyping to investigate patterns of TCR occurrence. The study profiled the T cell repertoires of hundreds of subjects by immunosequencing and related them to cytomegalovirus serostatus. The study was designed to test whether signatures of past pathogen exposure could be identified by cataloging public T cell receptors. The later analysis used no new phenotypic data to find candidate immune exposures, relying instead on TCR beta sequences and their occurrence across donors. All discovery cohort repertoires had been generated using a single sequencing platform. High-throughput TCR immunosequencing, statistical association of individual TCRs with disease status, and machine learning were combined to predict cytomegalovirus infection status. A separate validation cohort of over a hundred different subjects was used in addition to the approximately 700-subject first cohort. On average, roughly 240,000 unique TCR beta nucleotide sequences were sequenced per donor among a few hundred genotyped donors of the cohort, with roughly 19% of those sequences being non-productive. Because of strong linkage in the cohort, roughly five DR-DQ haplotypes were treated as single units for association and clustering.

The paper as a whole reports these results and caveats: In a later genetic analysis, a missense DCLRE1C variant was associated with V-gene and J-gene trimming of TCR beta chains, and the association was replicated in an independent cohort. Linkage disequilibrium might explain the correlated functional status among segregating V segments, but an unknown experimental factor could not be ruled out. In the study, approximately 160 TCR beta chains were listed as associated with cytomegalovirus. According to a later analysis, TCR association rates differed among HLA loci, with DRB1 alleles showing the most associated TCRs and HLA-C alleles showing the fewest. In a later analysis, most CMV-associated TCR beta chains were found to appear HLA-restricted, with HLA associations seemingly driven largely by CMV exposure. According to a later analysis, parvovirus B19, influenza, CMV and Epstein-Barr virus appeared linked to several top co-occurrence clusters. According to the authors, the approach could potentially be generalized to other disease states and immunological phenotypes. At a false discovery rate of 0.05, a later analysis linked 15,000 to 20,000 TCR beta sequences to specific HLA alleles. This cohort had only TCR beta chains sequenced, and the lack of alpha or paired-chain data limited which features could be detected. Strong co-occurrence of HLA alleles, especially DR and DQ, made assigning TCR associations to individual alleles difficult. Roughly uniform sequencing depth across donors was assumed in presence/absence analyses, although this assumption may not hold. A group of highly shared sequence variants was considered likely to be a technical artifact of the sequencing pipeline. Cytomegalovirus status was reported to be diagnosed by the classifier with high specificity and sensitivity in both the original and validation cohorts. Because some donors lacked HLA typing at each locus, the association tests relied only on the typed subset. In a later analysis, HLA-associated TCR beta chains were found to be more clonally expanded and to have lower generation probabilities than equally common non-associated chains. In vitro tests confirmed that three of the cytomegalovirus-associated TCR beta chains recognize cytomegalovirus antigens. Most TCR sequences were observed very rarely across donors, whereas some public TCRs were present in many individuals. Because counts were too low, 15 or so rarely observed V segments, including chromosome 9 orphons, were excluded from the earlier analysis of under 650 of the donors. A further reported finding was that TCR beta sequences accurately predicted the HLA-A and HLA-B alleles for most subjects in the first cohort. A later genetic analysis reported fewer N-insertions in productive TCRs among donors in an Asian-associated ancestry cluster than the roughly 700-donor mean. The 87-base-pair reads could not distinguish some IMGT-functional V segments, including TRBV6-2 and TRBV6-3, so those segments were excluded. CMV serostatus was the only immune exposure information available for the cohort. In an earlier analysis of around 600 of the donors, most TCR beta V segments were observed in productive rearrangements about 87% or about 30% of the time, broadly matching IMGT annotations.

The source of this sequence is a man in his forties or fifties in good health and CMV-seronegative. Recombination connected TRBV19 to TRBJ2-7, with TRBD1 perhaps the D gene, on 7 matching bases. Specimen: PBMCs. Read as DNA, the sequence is TGTGCCAGTAGTATTGTGGGTGGCAGGGGGGAAGTGTCGTCCTACGAGCAGTACTTC. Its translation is CASSIVGGRGEVSSYEQYF.